The rows below give T cell receptor beta chains drawn from one sample of a study of cytomegalovirus exposure and HLA in healthy donors. The assay was immunoSEQ multiplex PCR, and TCRdb's table has in-frame clones only and misses some. The data hold 150,000 or so clones, with roughly three quarters observed a single time. The sample was PBMCs. The source is a woman in her forties in good health and CMV-seropositive. The CDR3 runs from the conserved cysteine through the conserved F or W. D genes are given only for firm matches. Rows may omit the clone size; those that give it use once, few, many or a size class.

clone_size: .; v_call: TRBV19; j_call: TRBJ1-1; d_call: .; cdr3_aa: CASSIGPGGLQEAFF; cdr3_nt: TGTGCCAGTAGTATAGGGCCGGGGGGCCTCCAAGAAGCTTTCTTT
clone_size: .; v_call: TRBV6-1; j_call: TRBJ1-1; d_call: .; cdr3_aa: CASFPPYGGTEAFF; cdr3_nt: TGTGCCAGCTTCCCCCCGTACGGGGGGACTGAAGCTTTCTTT
clone_size: .; v_call: TRBV2; j_call: TRBJ2-3; d_call: .; cdr3_aa: CASSLATDTQYF; cdr3_nt: TGTGCCAGCAGCCTAGCCACAGATACGCAGTATTTT
clone_size: once; v_call: TRBV6-5; j_call: TRBJ1-6; d_call: .; cdr3_aa: CASSPTFKSLHF; cdr3_nt: TGTGCCAGCAGTCCTACCTTCAAGTCCCTCCACTTT
clone_size: few; v_call: TRBV10-3; j_call: TRBJ1-2; d_call: .; cdr3_aa: CAISESQQKSNYGYTF; cdr3_nt: TGTGCCATCAGTGAGTCGCAACAGAAATCTAACTATGGCTACACCTTC
clone_size: .; v_call: TRBV29-1; j_call: TRBJ2-1; d_call: TRBD2; cdr3_aa: CSVVAGGVGEQFF; cdr3_nt: TGCAGCGTTGTAGCGGGGGGAGTTGGTGAGCAGTTCTTC
clone_size: once; v_call: TRBV29-1; j_call: TRBJ1-2; d_call: TRBD1; cdr3_aa: CSVDMSGTGHGYTF; cdr3_nt: TGCAGCGTGGACATGTCCGGGACAGGCCATGGCTACACCTTC
clone_size: few; v_call: TRBV9; j_call: TRBJ1-4; d_call: TRBD1; cdr3_aa: CASSAETGLNEKLFF; cdr3_nt: TGTGCCAGCAGCGCGGAGACAGGGCTTAATGAAAAACTGTTTTTT
clone_size: .; v_call: TRBV5-4; j_call: TRBJ1-1; d_call: TRBD1; cdr3_aa: CASSSNRGGNTEAFF; cdr3_nt: TGTGCCAGCAGCTCGAACAGGGGAGGGAACACTGAAGCTTTCTTT
clone_size: .; v_call: TRBV15; j_call: TRBJ2-7; d_call: .; cdr3_aa: CATSRGGGVDEQYF; cdr3_nt: TGTGCCACCAGCAGGGGAGGGGGGGTGGACGAGCAGTACTTC
clone_size: .; v_call: TRBV9; j_call: TRBJ2-3; d_call: TRBD2; cdr3_aa: CASSQAFSGGVDTQYF; cdr3_nt: TGTGCCAGCAGCCAAGCTTTTAGCGGGGGGGTCGATACGCAGTATTTT
clone_size: .; v_call: TRBV7-9; j_call: TRBJ1-3; d_call: .; cdr3_aa: CASSLSGRGNTIYF; cdr3_nt: TGTGCCAGCAGCTTATCAGGCAGGGGAAACACCATATATTTT
clone_size: .; v_call: TRBV2; j_call: TRBJ1-1; d_call: TRBD1; cdr3_aa: CASSEYNRGTEAFF; cdr3_nt: TGTGCCAGCAGTGAATATAACAGGGGCACTGAAGCTTTCTTT
clone_size: once; v_call: TRBV15; j_call: TRBJ1-6; d_call: .; cdr3_aa: CATSRQGGDSPLHF; cdr3_nt: TGTGCCACCAGCAGGCAAGGAGGGGATTCACCCCTCCACTTT
clone_size: .; v_call: TRBV11-3; j_call: TRBJ2-7; d_call: .; cdr3_aa: CASSFPSYEQYF; cdr3_nt: TGTGCCAGCAGCTTTCCGTCCTACGAGCAGTACTTC
clone_size: .; v_call: TRBV9; j_call: TRBJ1-1; d_call: TRBD1; cdr3_aa: CASSVDPGTGVDTEAFF; cdr3_nt: TGTGCCAGCAGCGTAGATCCCGGGACAGGGGTTGATACTGAAGCTTTCTTT
clone_size: .; v_call: TRBV25-1; j_call: TRBJ2-1; d_call: TRBD1; cdr3_aa: CASSATGPRGNEQFF; cdr3_nt: TGTGCCAGCAGTGCCACGGGGCCCAGGGGGAATGAGCAGTTCTTC
clone_size: once; v_call: TRBV29-1; j_call: TRBJ2-3; d_call: TRBD2; cdr3_aa: CSVEGLAGGQITDTQYF; cdr3_nt: TGCAGCGTTGAGGGACTAGCGGGGGGGCAGATCACAGATACGCAGTATTTT
clone_size: .; v_call: TRBV19; j_call: TRBJ2-5; d_call: .; cdr3_aa: CATSTGTGETQYF; cdr3_nt: TGTGCCACCTCAACAGGGACCGGAGAGACCCAGTACTTC
clone_size: .; v_call: TRBV21-1; j_call: TRBJ2-5; d_call: .; cdr3_aa: CASSSGWASGGPRETQYF; cdr3_nt: TGTGCCAGCAGCTCCGGATGGGCTAGCGGGGGACCAAGAGAGACCCAGTACTTC
clone_size: once; v_call: TRBV9; j_call: TRBJ2-2; d_call: .; cdr3_aa: CASRRTGSNTGELFF; cdr3_nt: TGTGCCAGTCGTAGAACAGGGAGTAACACCGGGGAGCTGTTTTTT
clone_size: once; v_call: TRBV5-4; j_call: TRBJ2-1; d_call: .; cdr3_aa: CASSFPATQNDEQFF; cdr3_nt: TGTGCCAGCAGCTTCCCCGCCACACAGAACGATGAGCAGTTCTTC
clone_size: .; v_call: TRBV7-2; j_call: TRBJ1-1; d_call: .; cdr3_aa: CASSVAQARGTEAFF; cdr3_nt: TGTGCCAGCAGTGTAGCGCAGGCTCGGGGCACTGAAGCTTTCTTT
clone_size: .; v_call: TRBV9; j_call: TRBJ1-6; d_call: .; cdr3_aa: CASSIDFLNSPLHF; cdr3_nt: TGTGCCAGCAGCATCGACTTCCTTAATTCACCCCTCCACTTT
clone_size: once; v_call: TRBV19; j_call: TRBJ2-1; d_call: .; cdr3_aa: CASSTVVNEQFF; cdr3_nt: TGTGCCAGTAGTACGGTCGTCAATGAGCAGTTCTTC
clone_size: once; v_call: TRBV25-1; j_call: TRBJ1-5; d_call: .; cdr3_aa: CASGVGNQPQHF; cdr3_nt: TGTGCCAGCGGTGTCGGCAATCAGCCCCAGCATTTT